The 2 T cell receptor beta chains reported below all come from one sample, sequenced in a study of cytomegalovirus exposure and HLA in healthy donors. 60 Vbeta and 13 Jbeta primers were used in PCR. Repertoires were generated with immunoSEQ multiplex PCR, while TCRdb's copy carries only in-frame clones and drops some. The repertoire holds 100,000 to 150,000 clones, about 73% seen once, with roughly 6.3% in the top ten. The sequenced material came from PBMCs. These receptors were obtained from a woman aged 50 to 60 in good health and CMV-seropositive.

The chain is built from TRBV5-1 and TRBJ2-7, with 8 bases identical to TRBD1. The V and J ends lost 3 bases and 4 bases, in that order; junction bases with no gene match: 9. This CDR3 is 15 amino acids long. Germline assignment: CDR1 SGHRS and CDR2 YFSETQ. The CDR3 DNA reads TGCGCCAGCAGCTCCAGTCCGACAGGGGTTTACGAGCAGTACTTC. Its translation: CASSSSPTGVYEQYF. The full variable domain, completed using reference TRBV5-1 and TRBJ2-7, is KAGVTQTPRYLIKTRGQQVTLSCSPISGHRSVSWYQQTPGQGLQFLFEYFSETQRNKGNFPGRFSGRQFSNSRSEMNVSTLELGDSALYLCASSSSPTGVYEQYFGPGTRLTVT.

The genes are TRBV20-1 and TRBJ2-1; perhaps TRBD2 as D (5 bases). This CDR3 comprises 11 residues. Germline CDR1 DFQATT, CDR2 SNEGSKA (reference sequence). Trimming removed 6 bases from V and 8 bases from J, with 11 bases in between. The CDR3 DNA is TGCAGTGCAGAACTAGAAGATGAGCAGTTCTTC. It is translated as CSAELEDEQFF.